The 15 T cell receptor beta chains in this list originate from one sample, sequenced in a study of radiotherapy plus CTLA-4 blockade in lung cancer. TCRdb's table, derived via immunoSEQ multiplex PCR, lists solely in-frame clones and lacks some. The data show 75,000 to 95,000 clones, 82% seen once. The sequences come from peripheral blood, collected from a patient treated with radiotherapy plus ipilimumab. All receptors come from a human donor with non-small cell lung cancer that progressed on radiotherapy plus ipilimumab.

This clone was observed a few times. The chain carries TRBV4-1 and TRBJ1-4; 11 bases are a match to TRBD1. V lost 4 bases, J lost 0 bases, and 7 bases stayed unmatched. This CDR3 has 18 amino acids. Germline loops: CDR1 MGHRA, CDR2 YSYEKL. The DNA for the CDR3 is TGCGCCAGCAGCCCTACCGGGACAGGGGGATCAACTAATGAAAAACTGTTTTTT. Translated: CASSPTGTGGSTNEKLFF.

This chain connects TRBV25-1 to TRBJ1-2; D call uncertain. The CDR3 runs 12 residues. Germline CDR1 and CDR2: MGHDK and SYGVNS. V was clipped by 2 bases and J by 8 bases, with 9 bases between them. The CDR3 DNA reads TGTGCCAGCAGTGAAGCCCTGCAGGGCTACACCTTC. This translates into CASSEALQGYTF.

For the CDR3, the DNA is TGTGCCAGCAGCCCGGGCACCGGGGAGCTGTTTTTT. This encodes CASSPGTGELFF. The gene calls are TRBV28 and TRBJ2-2; D not resolved. Deletions cut 6 bases from V and 4 bases from J, with 6 bases between. The CDR3 length is 12 residues. CDR1 MDHEN and CDR2 SYDVKM come from the germline V gene.

The gene calls are TRBV6-5 and TRBJ2-5, with a weak D call TRBD1 (5 bases). The V end lost 2 bases, the J end lost 3 bases, and 13 bases lay between the germline ends. Germline CDR1 and CDR2: MNHEY and SVGAGI. The CDR3 has 15 residues. Written as DNA, the CDR3 is TGTGCCAGCAGTTACCTCCAGGGTTTAAAAGAGACCCAGTACTTC. The encoded protein is CASSYLQGLKETQYF.

The chain carries TRBV11-2 and TRBJ2-3; TRBD2 aligns across 8 bases. The germline V gene encodes CDR1 SGHAT and CDR2 FQNNGV. J lost 4 bases, V lost 4 bases, and 7 bases had no gene match. The CDR3 extends over 15 amino acids. The CDR3 spells CASSSRLAWADTQYF. In DNA, the CDR3 is TGTGCCAGCAGCTCTAGACTAGCGTGGGCAGATACGCAGTATTTT.

This clone was observed once. The chain couples TRBV23-1 to TRBJ2-7, with D possibly matching TRBD2 (5 bases). TRBV23-1 is identified as an open reading frame with a role that is uncertain. Trimming pared 2 bases from V and 2 bases from J, leaving 10 bases between. The CDR3 is made up of 14 amino acids. CDR3 nucleotide sequence: TGCGCCAGCAGTCAACAGCGGAGACCCTACGAGCAGTACTTC. Its protein product is CASSQQRRPYEQYF.

CDR3 residues: CASSSPDVNSYEQYV. CDR3 DNA sequence: TGTGCCAGCAGTAGCCCGGACGTAAACTCCTACGAGCAGTACGTC. The V call is TRBV6-6, the J call TRBJ2-7; D gene unclear. The length of the CDR3 is 15 residues. Deletions cut 5 bases from V and 0 bases from J, with 14 bases between. From germline, CDR1 is MNHNY and CDR2 SVGAGI (reference sequence).

The chain combines TRBV9 with TRBJ2-2, with 11 bases fitting TRBD2. V was clipped by 0 bases and J by 7 bases; unmatched bases: 8. In germline, CDR1 is SGDLS, CDR2 YYNGEE. The CDR3 contains 17 residues. CDR3 nucleotides: TGTGCCAGCAGCGTAGGGAGTAGCGGGAGGGCCGGCGGGGAGCTGTTTTTT. Translated, it gives CASSVGSSGRAGGELFF.

V and J are TRBV4-1 and TRBJ2-7; D uncertain. Germline loops: CDR1 MGHRA, CDR2 YSYEKL. The V end was cut by 0 bases, the J end by 6 bases, with 9 bases between. This CDR3 is built from 13 residues. The CDR3 spells CASSQENWREQYF. In DNA, the CDR3 is TGCGCCAGCAGCCAAGAAAATTGGCGCGAGCAGTACTTC.

This chain uses TRBV30 with TRBJ1-2; no firm D call. The CDR3 is made up of 15 amino acids. Germline V gives CDR1 GTSNPN, CDR2 SVGIG (reference sequence). V shed 5 bases and J shed 5 bases, with 21 bases lying between them. CDR3 loop: CAWAPPNPLGYGYTF. Here the CDR3 DNA reads TGTGCCTGGGCTCCTCCAAACCCATTAGGGTATGGCTACACCTTC.

As for this clone: At one of its ends the junction is not consistent with the germline gene, which may arise from a read error. V gene TRBV7-7 combines with J gene TRBJ2-5; TRBD1 agrees at 7 bases. Germline CDR1 SSHAT, CDR2 FNYEAQ (reference sequence). The CDR3 has 14 residues. The CDR3 DNA reads as TGTGCTAGCAGCTTAGGGGGCCCCCAAGAGACCCAGTACTTC. It yields the protein CASSLGGPQETQYF.

This chain joins TRBV5-1 and TRBJ1-2, with 9 nucleotides matching TRBD1. Germline-derived CDR1 and CDR2 are SGHRS and YFSETQ. The CDR3 length is 13 residues. V shed 4 bases, J shed 6 bases, and the junction held 4 bases outside the gene matches. The CDR3 protein is CASSRTGDDGYTF. CDR3 DNA: TGCGCCAGCAGCCGGACAGGGGATGATGGCTACACCTTC.

This sequence joins TRBV7-8 and TRBJ1-1; 8 positions match TRBD1. The CDR3 has 13 amino acids. Trimming removed 11 bases from V and 2 bases from J; junction bases left unmatched: 7. Germline assignment: CDR1 SGHVS and CDR2 FQNEAQ. The CDR3 DNA follows: TGTGCCTGCCGGGACAGGATTAACACTGAAGCTTTCTTT. Encoded protein: CACRDRINTEAFF.

By sample fraction, this clone is medium-sized. The chain joins TRBV6-6 to TRBJ2-1, with D possibly TRBD2 on 5 matching bases. The CDR3 length is 12 residues. From germline, CDR1 is MNHNY and CDR2 SVGAGI (reference sequence). Trimming stripped 7 bases from V and 9 bases from J, with 13 bases between. CDR3 loop: CASTNLGSEQFF. Here the CDR3 DNA reads TGTGCCAGCACCAACTTGGGGAGTGAGCAGTTCTTC.

The genes are TRBV20-1 and TRBJ2-7; D remains ambiguous. Looked up from germline, CDR1 is DFQATT and CDR2 is SNEGSKA (reference sequence). V gave up 3 bases and J gave up 0 bases, with 3 bases separating them. The CDR3 spans 11 residues. The DNA of the CDR3 is TGCAGTGCTAGGAGCTCCTACGAGCAGTACGTC. Encoded protein: CSARSSYEQYV.